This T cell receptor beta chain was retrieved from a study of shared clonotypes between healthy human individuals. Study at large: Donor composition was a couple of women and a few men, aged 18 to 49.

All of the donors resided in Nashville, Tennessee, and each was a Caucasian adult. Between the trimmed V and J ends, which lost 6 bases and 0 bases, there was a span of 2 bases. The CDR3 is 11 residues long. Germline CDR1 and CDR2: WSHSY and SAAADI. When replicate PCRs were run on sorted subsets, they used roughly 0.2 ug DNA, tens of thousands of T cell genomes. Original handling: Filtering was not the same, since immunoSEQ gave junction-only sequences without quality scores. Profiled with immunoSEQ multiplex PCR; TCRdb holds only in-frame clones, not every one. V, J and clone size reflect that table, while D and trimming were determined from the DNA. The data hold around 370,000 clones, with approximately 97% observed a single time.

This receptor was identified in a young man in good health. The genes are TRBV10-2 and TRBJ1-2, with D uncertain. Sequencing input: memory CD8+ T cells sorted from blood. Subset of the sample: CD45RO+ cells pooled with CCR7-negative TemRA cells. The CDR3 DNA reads TGCGCCAGCAGCACTAACTATGGCTACACCTTC. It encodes CASSTNYGYTF.